Listed here are 26 T cell receptor beta chains from one sample, sequenced in a study of T cell responses to AZD1222 COVID-19 vaccine. TCRdb's copy holds only in-frame clones and misses some; the assay was immunoSEQ multiplex PCR. The data show approximately 88,000 clones, about nine tenths seen once. The sample consisted of peripheral blood, taken 28 days after the second AZD1222 dose. The source is an adult who received the AZD1222 COVID-19 vaccine.

The rearrangement uses TRBV11-3 and TRBJ2-7; D possibly uses TRBD1 or TRBD2 (6 bases each). The germline V gene has CDR1 SGHNT and CDR2 YENEEA. There are 15 residues in the CDR3. The V end was cut by 3 bases, the J end by 2 bases, with 14 bases between. The DNA of the CDR3 is TGTGCCAGCAGCTTTGGGGGGCTGGGACCCTACGAGCAGTACTTC. It encodes CASSFGGLGPYEQYF.

This chain joins TRBV19 and TRBJ1-4; D is uncertain. Trimming cost V 3 bases and J 6 bases, with 11 bases left between them. The germline CDR1 and CDR2 sequences are LNHDA and SQIVND (reference sequence). This CDR3 comprises 14 residues. The CDR3 here is CASSMIRRDEKLFF. The CDR3 DNA is TGTGCCAGTAGTATGATTCGAAGGGATGAAAAACTGTTTTTT.

The chain couples TRBV28 to TRBJ1-2, with no clear D. The CDR3 length is 10 residues. V was shortened by 11 bases and J by 0 bases, with 4 bases between the two germline ends. The germline gives CDR1 MDHEN, CDR2 SYDVKM. CDR3 nucleotides: TGTGCCGCTTCTAACTATGGCTACACCTTC. Its protein product is CAASNYGYTF.

This chain's CDR3 is CASSWGQGSKRDEKLFF. CDR3 DNA: TGTGCCAGCAGTTGGGGACAGGGGTCTAAAAGGGATGAAAAACTGTTTTTT. The rearrangement uses TRBV7-9 and TRBJ1-4; 10 nucleotides match TRBD1. V gave up 6 bases and J gave up 6 bases; unmatched junction bases: 13. The germline CDR1 and CDR2 sequences are SEHNR and FQNEAQ (reference sequence). The CDR3 contains 17 residues. Together with reference TRBV7-9 and TRBJ1-4, the CDR3 gives the full variable domain: DTGVSQNPRHKITKRGQNVTFRCDPISEHNRLYWYRQTLGQGPEFLTYFQNEAQLEKSRLLSDRFSAERPKGSFSTLEIQRTEQGDSAMYLCASSWGQGSKRDEKLFFGSGTQLSVL.

The chain links TRBV7-2 to TRBJ1-3; the D gene is possibly TRBD1 (6 bases). The CDR3 covers 15 residues. CDR1 is SGHTA and CDR2 is FQGNSA in the germline V gene. V was pared by 4 bases and J by 3 bases, with 13 bases between. CDR3 sequence (DNA): TGTGCCAGCAGCTCGGGACAAGCACTTGGAAACACCATATATTTT. It translates to CASSSGQALGNTIYF.

The V call is TRBV27, the J call TRBJ1-5; D gene uncertain. The V gene's germline CDR1 is MNHEY and CDR2 SMNVEV (reference sequence). The V end lost 2 bases, the J end lost 0 bases, and 8 bases lay between the germline ends. CDR3 length: 15 amino acids. In DNA form, the CDR3 reads TGTGCCAGCAGTTTAGCTTCGGGTAGCAATCAGCCCCAGCATTTT. Translation gives CASSLASGSNQPQHF.

The genes are TRBV7-2 and TRBJ2-3; the match to TRBD2 covers 10 bases. Germline values: CDR1 SGHTA, CDR2 FQGNSA. The V and J ends lost 5 bases and 2 bases, in that order; junction bases with no gene match: 7. The CDR3 contains 16 residues. CDR3 region: CASSLERGGITDTQYF. CDR3 in DNA: TGTGCCAGCAGCCTAGAGCGGGGGGGAATCACAGATACGCAGTATTTT.

The chain links TRBV5-1 to TRBJ2-6, with D hard to call. The CDR3 is made up of 14 amino acids. Germline CDR1 is SGHRS and CDR2 is YFSETQ. V lost 0 bases, J lost 3 bases, and 4 bases lay in between. CDR3 sequence: CASSLGGGANVLTF. The CDR3 nucleotides read TGCGCCAGCAGCTTGGGAGGTGGGGCCAACGTCCTGACTTTC.

The sample holds a few counts of this clone. This rearrangement joins TRBV5-1 to TRBJ1-1; no clear D. V was shortened by 4 bases and J by 1 base, with 11 bases between the two germline ends. There are 14 residues in the CDR3. Germline assignment: CDR1 SGHRS and CDR2 YFSETQ. In DNA form, the CDR3 reads TGCGCCAGCAGCCGGGGTCCCGGGAACACTGAAGCTTTCTTT. This codes for CASSRGPGNTEAFF.

V gene TRBV6-6 combines with J gene TRBJ1-2, with D possibly TRBD1 on 6 matching bases. This CDR3 comprises 13 residues. Trimming left V 6 bases short and J 2 bases short, with 10 bases between. Germline loops: CDR1 MNHNY, CDR2 SVGAGI (reference sequence). CDR3 nucleotides: TGTGCCAGCAGACAGGGCGGGAACTATGGCTACACCTTC. Translated, it gives CASRQGGNYGYTF.

The CDR3 sequence: CASSLQGTGYGYTF. The DNA for the CDR3 is TGTGCCAGCAGCTTACAGGGGACGGGGTATGGCTACACCTTC. The chain carries TRBV5-4 and TRBJ1-2; TRBD1 agrees at 7 bases. The germline V gene has CDR1 SGHNT and CDR2 YYREEE (reference sequence). This CDR3 is 14 amino acids long. V gave up 2 bases and J gave up 5 bases; unmatched junction bases: 6.

J is TRBJ2-6 and V is TRBV27, with D tentatively TRBD2 (6 bases). The CDR3 covers 16 residues. Trimming shortened V by 3 bases and J by 2 bases, and 11 bases separated the two germline ends. Germline lookup yields CDR1 MNHEY and CDR2 SMNVEV (reference sequence). Written as DNA, the CDR3 is TGTGCCAGCAGTTTTCAATCGGGGGCTGGGGCCAACGTCCTGACTTTC. Encoded protein: CASSFQSGAGANVLTF. Full variable domain (missing parts from reference TRBV27 and TRBJ2-6): EAQVTQNPRYLITVTGKKLTVTCSQNMNHEYMSWYRQDPGLGLRQIYYSMNVEVTDKGDVPEGYKVSRKEKRNFPLILESPSPNQTSLYFCASSFQSGAGANVLTFGAGSRLTVL.

The chain recombines TRBV30 with TRBJ1-4; D is perhaps TRBD1 (5 bases). Germline V gene data show CDR1 as GTSNPN and CDR2 as SVGIG (reference sequence). V was shortened by 2 bases and J by 8 bases, with 21 bases between the two germline ends. CDR3 length equals 16 residues. The chain's CDR3 is CAWSPPGATLGEKLFF. CDR3 DNA sequence: TGTGCCTGGAGTCCTCCCGGGGCAACCTTGGGGGAAAAACTGTTTTTT.

This chain links TRBV18 with TRBJ2-7, with a weak D call TRBD2 (5 bases). This CDR3 comprises 12 residues. Germline V CDR1 and CDR2: KGHSH, LQKENI. V dropped 6 bases and J dropped 6 bases, with 12 bases sitting between them. The CDR3 loop reads CASSPSSGEQYF. The CDR3 bases are TGTGCCAGCTCCCCTTCGAGCGGCGAGCAGTACTTC.

The CDR3 DNA is TGTGCCAGCAGTTTTGGTTCTAGAGGCAGGGGTTACCACAATGAGCAGTTCTTC. Protein sequence: CASSFGSRGRGYHNEQFF. The rearrangement uses TRBV28 and TRBJ2-1; weak D call: TRBD1 (6 bases). The CDR3 has 18 residues. Germline CDR1 MDHEN, CDR2 SYDVKM. V was clipped by 3 bases and J by 5 bases, with 23 bases between them.

This chain links TRBV2 with TRBJ2-2; TRBD1 might be the D (5 bases). V was cut by 4 bases and J by 3 bases, with 12 bases left in between. The V gene's germline CDR1 is SNHLY and CDR2 FYNNEI. The CDR3 consists of 15 residues. CDR3 DNA sequence: TGTGCCAGCAGTGCTAGGGGCGGCTACACCGGGGAGCTGTTTTTT. This translates into CASSARGGYTGELFF.

The J gene is TRBJ1-4, the V gene TRBV5-1, with 9 positions matching TRBD1. Germline V lookup: CDR1 SGHRS, CDR2 YFSETQ. Trimming at V came to 4 bases and at J to 5 bases, leaving 6 bases not matched to a gene. There are 15 residues in the CDR3. The DNA of the CDR3 is TGCGCCAGCAGCGCCTACAGGGGGCGGAATGAAAAACTGTTTTTT. This translates into CASSAYRGRNEKLFF.

This chain uses TRBV10-3 with TRBJ1-5; D gene ambiguous. The length of the CDR3 is 14 residues. Germline CDR1 and CDR2: ENHRY and SYGVKD. V was pared by 3 bases and J by 3 bases, with 9 bases between. CDR3: CAISEAGVNQPQHF. In DNA, the CDR3 is TGTGCCATCAGTGAAGCTGGGGTCAATCAGCCCCAGCATTTT.

The J gene is TRBJ1-1, the V gene TRBV9; no clear D. CDR1 is SGDLS and CDR2 is YYNGEE in the germline V gene. Trimming removed 4 bases at V and 0 bases at J, with 7 bases between. The CDR3 totals 13 residues. CDR3 in amino acids: CASSPEVNTEAFF. The CDR3 DNA follows: TGTGCCAGCAGCCCGGAGGTGAACACTGAAGCTTTCTTT.

V gene TRBV5-4 combines with J gene TRBJ1-1; the D is unclear. The CDR3 sequence is 14 residues long. Deletions cut 3 bases from V and 1 base from J, with 10 bases between. CDR1 is SGHNT and CDR2 is YYREEE in the germline V gene (reference sequence). The CDR3 sequence: CASSSWTANTEAFF. In DNA, the CDR3 is TGTGCCAGCAGCTCCTGGACGGCGAACACTGAAGCTTTCTTT.

This chain joins TRBV19 and TRBJ2-1; a possible D gene is TRBD1 (6 bases). This CDR3 comprises 16 residues. Trimming cost V 5 bases and J 2 bases, with 16 bases left between them. Germline V gives CDR1 LNHDA, CDR2 SQIVND (reference sequence). This CDR3 reads CASSLSGTPTYNEQFF. The CDR3 DNA reads as TGTGCCAGTAGTTTGTCCGGGACACCGACCTACAATGAGCAGTTCTTC.

The chain links TRBV28 to TRBJ1-4; no clear D. Germline V gives CDR1 MDHEN, CDR2 SYDVKM. The V end lost 0 bases, the J end lost 5 bases, and 4 bases lay between the germline ends. The CDR3 extends over 13 amino acids. CDR3 amino acids: CASSLWVNEKLFF. For the CDR3, the DNA is TGTGCCAGCAGTTTATGGGTAAATGAAAAACTGTTTTTT.

The chain links TRBV7-9 to TRBJ1-2; 8 bases are a match to TRBD1. V was clipped by 5 bases and J by 8 bases; unmatched bases: 13. CDR3 size: 15 residues. CDR1 is SEHNR, CDR2 FQNEAQ, per germline (reference sequence). The CDR3 protein is CASSPQGAGALGYTF. CDR3 coding DNA: TGTGCCAGCAGCCCGCAGGGGGCCGGGGCCCTCGGCTACACCTTC.

V and J are TRBV3-1 (or the pseudogene TRBV3-2) and TRBJ1-2; D is undetermined. Trimming shortened V by 0 bases and J by 8 bases, and 16 bases separated the two germline ends. Germline CDR1 LGHDT, CDR2 YNNKEL (reference sequence). The length of the CDR3 is 15 residues. The chain's CDR3 is CASSQENTPIGGYTF. As DNA, the CDR3 is TGTGCCAGCAGCCAAGAAAACACACCCATCGGGGGCTACACCTTC.

V usage is TRBV11-2 and J usage is TRBJ2-1; 7 bases are shared with TRBD1. Germline trimming cut 2 bases from V and 3 bases from J; bases unmatched to any gene: 4. Germline values: CDR1 SGHAT, CDR2 FQNNGV. The CDR3 is 15 amino acids. The DNA of the CDR3 is TGTGCCAGCAGCTTAACGGGACAGCTCTACAATGAGCAGTTCTTC. This translates into CASSLTGQLYNEQFF.

This chain links TRBV21-1 with TRBJ2-5; the tabulated D call, TRBD1, remains unverified against the DNA. TRBV21-1 is a pseudogene segment. This CDR3 region has 13 residues. In DNA form, the CDR3 reads TGTGCCAGCAGCAACAGGGGTCGGGAGACCCAGTACTTC. Protein product: CASSNRGRETQYF.